This T cell receptor beta chain is from a study of cytomegalovirus exposure and HLA in healthy donors. Looked up from germline, CDR1 is LNHDA and CDR2 is SQIVND (reference sequence). The V and J ends lost 8 bases and 4 bases, in that order; junction bases with no gene match: 17. This CDR3 is 17 amino acids long. PCR used 60 Vbeta primers and 13 Jbeta primers. Assay used: immunoSEQ multiplex PCR; TCRdb lists only in-frame clones, some missing. The table shows 200,000 to 250,000 clones, with 70% to 80% occurring only once. A remark on this clone: The antigen is not known.

Whole-study findings and limits: Immune exposure information comprised only CMV serostatus. Analyses of presence/absence relied on an assumption of roughly uniform sequencing depth across donors. An analysis done earlier found most TCR beta V segments productive about 87% or about 30% of the time. Overall, roughly 150 TCR beta chains were annotated as cytomegalovirus-associated.

Sequenced input: PBMCs. The receptor comes from a man in his forties in good health and CMV-seronegative. J is TRBJ1-5 and V is TRBV19; 7 nucleotides align to TRBD1. In DNA, the CDR3 is TGTGCCAGTTCTCAGGGACAGCCCTCCTGGGGTAATCAGCCCCAGCATTTT. Residues: CASSQGQPSWGNQPQHF.